The 30 T cell receptor beta chains below were found in one sample sequenced in a study of T-cell memory formation after mild COVID-19. TCRdb fed the 5' RACE reads into MiXCR, producing one record per CDR3 protein. The sample has about 210,000 distinct CDR3 sequences; 10% to 13% are singletons. Sequenced sample: PBMCs or a T cell subset sorted from them (not recorded which). Receptors originate from a man between 18 and 29 years old who had mild COVID-19 (a few samples of this study predate the infection). Cell type and time point are not known.

This clonotype was observed a few times. This chain connects TRBV6-2 or TRBV6-3 to TRBJ1-5, with 10 positions matching TRBD1. J lost 4 bases, V lost 6 bases, and 12 bases had no gene match. This CDR3 is built from 17 residues. CDR1 and CDR2 from the germline V gene are MNHEY and SVGEGT. For the CDR3, the DNA is TGTGCCAGCAGCCTCCGGGACAGGGGTTGGAGAAATCAGCCCCAGCATTTT. It translates to CASSLRDRGWRNQPQHF.

The table lists this clonotype with many counts. The rearrangement links TRBV5-1 to TRBJ2-5; the D call may be TRBD1 or TRBD2 (6 bases each). V was pared by 4 bases and J by 1 base, with 11 bases between. The CDR3 contains 14 residues. Germline lookup yields CDR1 SGHRS and CDR2 YFSETQ. The CDR3: CASSRGDPQETQYF. The CDR3 nucleotides are TGCGCCAGCAGCAGGGGGGACCCCCAAGAGACCCAGTACTTC.

This clonotype appeared a few times. The V gene is TRBV7-2, the J gene TRBJ1-1; D is unresolved. The CDR3 runs to 14 residues. Germline values: CDR1 SGHTA, CDR2 FQGNSA. V dropped 4 bases and J dropped 1 base, with 10 bases sitting between them. As DNA, the CDR3 is TGTGCCAGCAGCTCGAGGACGCAGAACACTGAAGCTTTCTTT. It encodes CASSSRTQNTEAFF.

The chain couples TRBV18 to TRBJ2-1, with D possibly TRBD1 on 6 matching bases. CDR1 KGHSH and CDR2 LQKENI come from the germline V gene. The CDR3 is made up of 15 amino acids. V was clipped by 5 bases and J by 5 bases, with 16 bases between them. CDR3: CASSYGTGLNNEQFF. The CDR3 region has the DNA TGTGCCAGCTCATACGGTACAGGGTTAAACAATGAGCAGTTCTTC. Combining the CDR3 with reference TRBV18 and TRBJ2-1 gives the whole variable domain NAGVMQNPRHLVRRRGQEARLRCSPMKGHSHVYWYRQLPEEGLKFMVYLQKENIIDESGMPKERFSAEFPKEGPSILRIQQVVRGDSAAYFCASSYGTGLNNEQFFGPGTRLTVL.

The chain employs TRBV9 and TRBJ2-7; D not certain. Germline-derived CDR1 and CDR2 are SGDLS and YYNGEE. V gave up 2 bases and J gave up 2 bases, with 11 bases separating them. The CDR3 totals 14 residues. CDR3 residues: CASSVSIGAYEQYF. The CDR3 DNA reads as TGTGCCAGCAGCGTGTCAATTGGGGCCTACGAGCAGTACTTC. Full variable domain (rest looked up from reference TRBV9 and TRBJ2-7): DSGVTQTPKHLITATGQRVTLRCSPRSGDLSVYWYQQSLDQGLQFLIQYYNGEERAKGNILERFSAQQFPDLHSELNLSSLELGDSALYFCASSVSIGAYEQYFGPGTRLTVT.

There are a few counts of this clonotype. The chain combines TRBV6-5 with TRBJ1-6; 9 bases are shared with TRBD1. With 5 bases clipped from V and 10 bases from J, the junction kept 9 bases outside the gene matches. Germline V gene sequence: CDR1 MNHEY, CDR2 SVGAGI. This CDR3 spans 15 amino acids. The CDR3 DNA sequence: TGTGCCAGCAGTACACTACAGGGGGCATGGTCACCCCTCCACTTT. As protein: CASSTLQGAWSPLHF.

The chain has TRBV7-6 and TRBJ2-2; D not certain. V was pared by 1 base and J by 2 bases, with 17 bases between. CDR3 size: 18 residues. The germline V gene encodes CDR1 SGHVS and CDR2 FNYEAQ. In nucleotides, the CDR3 is TGTGCCAGCAGCTTAGAAACTCTGTCTGGGATAAACACCGGGGAGCTGTTTTTT. Protein: CASSLETLSGINTGELFF.

This sequence joins TRBV5-8 and TRBJ1-2, with 9 bases aligning to TRBD1. The V and J ends lost 2 bases and 4 bases, in that order; junction bases with no gene match: 6. The CDR3 contains 15 residues. Germline CDR1 SGHTS, CDR2 YDEGEE. CDR3: CASSFRDRAAYGYTF. CDR3 nucleotides: TGTGCCAGCAGCTTCCGGGACAGGGCCGCCTATGGCTACACCTTC.

In its sample, this clonotype was seen a few times. This could be a read error, since a much larger clone is one nucleotide away. The V call is TRBV6-2 or TRBV6-3, the J call TRBJ2-7, with D unclear. CDR1 MNHEY and CDR2 SVGEGT come from the germline V gene. CDR3 length equals 11 residues. V lost 4 bases to trimming and J lost 2 bases, with 3 bases between them. The CDR3 reads CASSFTYEQYF. CDR3 DNA: TGTGCCAGCAGTTTCACCTACGAGCAGTACTTC.

J is TRBJ2-5 and V is TRBV3-1; 12 positions match TRBD2. After removal of 3 bases from V and 4 bases from J, the junction contained 3 bases not matched to a gene. CDR1 is LGHDT and CDR2 is YNNKEL in the germline V gene (reference sequence). This CDR3 contains 15 residues. The CDR3 spells CASSQRTSGAETQYF. In DNA, the CDR3 is TGTGCCAGCAGCCAGAGGACTAGCGGGGCAGAGACCCAGTACTTC.

The chain uses TRBV29-1 and TRBJ1-1; D might be TRBD1 (5 bases). CDR3 length: 13 amino acids. Germline V lookup: CDR1 SQVTM, CDR2 ANQGSEA. The germline V and J ends were trimmed by 6 bases and 1 base, with 12 bases remaining between them. The CDR3 bases are TGCAGCGTCCCGGGACGAACGAACACTGAAGCTTTCTTT. The encoded protein is CSVPGRTNTEAFF. Full variable domain (outside the CDR3, taken from reference TRBV29-1 and TRBJ1-1): SAVISQKPSRDICQRGTSLTIQCQVDSQVTMMFWYRQQPGQSLTLIATANQGSEATYESGFVIDKFPISRPNLTFSTLTVSNMSPEDSSIYLCSVPGRTNTEAFFGQGTRLTVV.

This clonotype has more than one count but fewer than ten. J is TRBJ2-6 and V is TRBV7-3; D remains ambiguous. CDR1 is SGHTA and CDR2 is FQGTGA in the germline V gene. This CDR3 comprises 15 residues. The ends were cut back, 5 bases at V and 2 bases at J, with 10 bases in the middle. The CDR3 sequence: CASSPSLTGANVLTF. In nucleotides, the CDR3 is TGTGCCAGCAGCCCATCCTTGACTGGGGCCAACGTCCTGACTTTC.

This chain joins TRBV5-1 and TRBJ2-2, with unresolved D. The CDR3 extends over 15 amino acids. Germline V gene sequence: CDR1 SGHRS, CDR2 YFSETQ. V was cut by 0 bases and J by 5 bases, with 11 bases left in between. The chain's CDR3 is CASSLDARETGELFF. In nucleotides, the CDR3 is TGCGCCAGCAGCTTGGACGCTAGAGAAACCGGGGAGCTGTTTTTT. Drawing the rest from reference TRBV5-1 and TRBJ2-2, the complete variable domain is KAGVTQTPRYLIKTRGQQVTLSCSPISGHRSVSWYQQTPGQGLQFLFEYFSETQRNKGNFPGRFSGRQFSNSRSEMNVSTLELGDSALYLCASSLDARETGELFFGEGSRLTVL.

This chain connects TRBV2 to TRBJ2-7, with D hard to call. The germline V gene has CDR1 SNHLY and CDR2 FYNNEI. Between the trimmed V and J ends, which lost 2 bases and 7 bases, there was a span of 12 bases. The CDR3 spans 13 residues. The CDR3 nucleotides read TGTGCCAGCAGTGAATCTCAGGTGAGGGAGCAGTACGTC. The encoded protein is CASSESQVREQYV.

This clonotype was detected once. V is TRBV7-2 and J is TRBJ1-1; D is possibly TRBD1 (6 bases). V lost 6 bases to trimming and J lost 4 bases, with 15 bases between them. The CDR3 extends over 14 amino acids. The germline gives CDR1 SGHTA, CDR2 FQGNSA. DNA of the CDR3: TGTGCCAGCAGTCGTAACTCAGGGGCCACTGAAGCTTTCTTT. Translated: CASSRNSGATEAFF.

The chain employs TRBV4-1 and TRBJ2-1, with 7 bases identical to TRBD1. The CDR3 has 14 residues. V was pared by 8 bases and J by 3 bases, with 7 bases of the junction left unmatched. Germline V gives CDR1 MGHRA, CDR2 YSYEKL. The CDR3 DNA sequence: TGCGCCAGCGCCCGGGACAGTCTCTACAATGAGCAGTTCTTC. This encodes CASARDSLYNEQFF.

This clonotype was detected a few times. V usage is TRBV5-1 and J usage is TRBJ1-2, with a weak D call TRBD1 (6 bases). Germline values: CDR1 SGHRS, CDR2 YFSETQ. This CDR3 is built from 15 residues. V lost 5 bases, J lost 2 bases, and 16 bases lay in between. In DNA, the CDR3 is TGCGCCAGCAGTTCACAGGGCTTAGGAAACTATGGCTACACCTTC. This translates into CASSSQGLGNYGYTF.

This chain links TRBV12-3 or TRBV12-4 with TRBJ1-6; D remains unclear. The CDR3 covers 14 residues. The V gene lost 3 bases and the J gene lost 10 bases, with 13 bases spanning the gap. As DNA, the CDR3 is TGTGCCAGCAGTTTGTCGGGGAACGAATCACCCCTCCACTTT. Protein: CASSLSGNESPLHF.

V gene TRBV20-1 combines with J gene TRBJ1-5, with TRBD1 as a possible D gene (5 bases). V lost 6 bases, J lost 4 bases, and 16 bases lay in between. This CDR3 has 14 residues. Germline V gives CDR1 DFQATT, CDR2 SNEGSKA (reference sequence). The CDR3 reads CSALAGRGNQPQHF. Written as DNA, the CDR3 is TGCAGTGCCCTCGCCGGACGGGGGAATCAGCCCCAGCATTTT.

This sequence joins TRBV20-1 and TRBJ1-1, with D maybe TRBD1 (5 bases). CDR3 length: 15 residues. Germline V gives CDR1 DFQATT, CDR2 SNEGSKA (reference sequence). V lost 1 base and J lost 1, with 13 bases in between. The CDR3 region is CSARGWGRANTEAFF. The CDR3 nucleotides are TGCAGTGCTAGAGGGTGGGGCAGGGCGAACACTGAAGCTTTCTTT.

In this sample, this clonotype turned up a few times. The rearrangement joins TRBV6-5 to TRBJ2-4; 7 bases fit TRBD1. The germline gives CDR1 MNHEY, CDR2 SVGAGI. Unmatched junction bases numbered 7, after V lost 4 bases and J lost 7 bases. This CDR3 is built from 14 residues. The CDR3 bases are TGTGCCAGCAGTTCCGGGACAGAGCGGAACATTCAGTACTTC. Translating gives CASSSGTERNIQYF.

J is TRBJ2-5 and V is TRBV20-1; a weak D match, TRBD2 (5 bases). The CDR3 is made up of 14 amino acids. V lost 3 bases and J 1 base, leaving 12 bases between the germline ends. CDR1 and CDR2 from the germline V gene are DFQATT and SNEGSKA (reference sequence). Here the CDR3 reads CSASAWELQETQYF. The CDR3 coding sequence is TGCAGTGCTAGTGCTTGGGAGCTCCAAGAGACCCAGTACTTC.

J is TRBJ1-6 and V is TRBV15; 8 bases align to TRBD1. CDR1 is LNHNV and CDR2 is YYDKDF in the germline V gene (reference sequence). J lost 1 base, V lost 1 base, and 3 bases had no gene match. This CDR3 comprises 17 residues. In DNA form, the CDR3 reads TGTGCCACCAGCAGAGTCAGGGGGCTTTCCTATAATTCACCCCTCCACTTT. It translates to CATSRVRGLSYNSPLHF.

This clonotype was seen more than once but under ten times. The chain links TRBV7-2 to TRBJ2-5; perhaps TRBD2 as D (6 bases). V dropped 7 bases and J dropped 2 bases, with 11 bases sitting between them. This CDR3 has 13 amino acids. Germline assignment: CDR1 SGHTA and CDR2 FQGNSA. The CDR3 is CASTAGSQETQYF. CDR3 DNA: TGTGCCAGCACCGCGGGGTCTCAAGAGACCCAGTACTTC.

This clonotype was seen a few times. The chain is built from TRBV6-5 and TRBJ1-5; maybe TRBD1 (5 bases). The germline V gene encodes CDR1 MNHEY and CDR2 SVGAGI. The CDR3 contains 15 residues. V was trimmed by 6 bases and J by 0 bases, leaving 12 bases between them. CDR3 in DNA: TGTGCCAGCAGCTCCTGGGGGTATAGCAATCAGCCCCAGCATTTT. It specifies CASSSWGYSNQPQHF.

The chain has TRBV7-8 and TRBJ2-4; 8 bases align to TRBD1. There are 16 residues in the CDR3. CDR1 SGHVS and CDR2 FQNEAQ come from the germline V gene. After removal of 4 bases from V and 0 bases from J, the junction contained 5 bases not matched to a gene. The CDR3 sequence: CASSSRQGLAKNIQYF. Written as DNA, the CDR3 is TGTGCCAGCAGCTCAAGACAGGGGCTAGCCAAAAACATTCAGTACTTC. Full variable domain (rest looked up from reference TRBV7-8 and TRBJ2-4): GAGVSQSPRYKVAKRGQDVALRCDPISGHVSLFWYQQALGQGPEFLTYFQNEAQLDKSGLPSDRFFAERPEGSVSTLKIQRTQQEDSAVYLCASSSRQGLAKNIQYFGAGTRLSVL.

In DNA, the CDR3 is TGTGCCAGCAGTGTCCCGGGACAGTTGGCCTACGAGCAGTACTTC. Translating it yields CASSVPGQLAYEQYF. The chain carries TRBV25-1 and TRBJ2-7, with 7 nucleotides matching TRBD1. This CDR3 is built from 15 residues. Germline values: CDR1 MGHDK, CDR2 SYGVNS. The V segment lost 4 bases and the J segment 2 bases; nucleotides outside the gene matches: 8.

CDR3 in amino acids: CSARHGQGITEAFF. CDR3 sequence (DNA): TGCAGTGCCAGACACGGACAGGGGATCACTGAAGCTTTCTTT. The chain couples TRBV20-1 to TRBJ1-1; 9 bases agree with TRBD1. CDR1 and CDR2 (germline): DFQATT, SNEGSKA (reference sequence). V shed 6 bases, J shed 4 bases, and the junction held 9 bases outside the gene matches. The CDR3 spans 14 residues.

J is TRBJ2-5 and V is TRBV5-5; TRBD2 might be the D (5 bases). Per the germline V gene, CDR1 is SGHKS and CDR2 is YYEKEE (reference sequence). The ends were cut back, 0 bases at V and 1 base at J, with 10 bases in the middle. CDR3 length: 15 residues. CDR3 amino acids: CASSLGLRGQETQYF. CDR3 DNA sequence: TGTGCCAGCAGCTTGGGACTCCGGGGCCAAGAGACCCAGTACTTC.

The chain carries TRBV5-1 and TRBJ2-5; the D gene is possibly TRBD2 (5 bases). Trimming cost V 3 bases and J 0 bases, with 12 bases left between them. From germline, CDR1 is SGHRS and CDR2 YFSETQ. The CDR3 totals 15 residues. Here the CDR3 DNA reads TGCGCCAGCAGCTGGGGAGACGTCTACCAAGAGACCCAGTACTTC. It is translated as CASSWGDVYQETQYF. The full variable domain, rest sourced from reference TRBV5-1 and TRBJ2-5, is KAGVTQTPRYLIKTRGQQVTLSCSPISGHRSVSWYQQTPGQGLQFLFEYFSETQRNKGNFPGRFSGRQFSNSRSEMNVSTLELGDSALYLCASSWGDVYQETQYFGPGTRLLVL.